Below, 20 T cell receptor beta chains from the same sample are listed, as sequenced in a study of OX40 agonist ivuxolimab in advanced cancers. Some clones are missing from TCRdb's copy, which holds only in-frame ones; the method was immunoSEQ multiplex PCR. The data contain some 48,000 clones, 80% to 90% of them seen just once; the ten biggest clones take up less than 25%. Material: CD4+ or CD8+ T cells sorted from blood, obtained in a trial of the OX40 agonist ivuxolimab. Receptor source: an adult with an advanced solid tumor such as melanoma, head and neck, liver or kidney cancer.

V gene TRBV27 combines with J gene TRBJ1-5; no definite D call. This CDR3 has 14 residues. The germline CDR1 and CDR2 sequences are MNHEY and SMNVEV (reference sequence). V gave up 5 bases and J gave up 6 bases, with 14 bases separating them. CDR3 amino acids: CASSEGQMVQPQHF. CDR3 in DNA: TGTGCCAGCAGTGAGGGTCAGATGGTTCAGCCCCAGCATTTT.

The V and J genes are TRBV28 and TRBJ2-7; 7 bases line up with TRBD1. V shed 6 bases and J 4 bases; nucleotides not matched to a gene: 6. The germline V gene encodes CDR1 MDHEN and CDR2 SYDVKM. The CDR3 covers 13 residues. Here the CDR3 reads CASRLGQRYEQYF. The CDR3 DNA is TGTGCCAGCAGACTGGGACAGCGATACGAGCAGTACTTC.

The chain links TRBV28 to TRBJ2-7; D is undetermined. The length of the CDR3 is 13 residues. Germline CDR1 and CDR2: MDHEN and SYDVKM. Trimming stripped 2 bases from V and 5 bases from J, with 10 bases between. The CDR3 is CASSLALTNEQYF. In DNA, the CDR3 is TGTGCCAGCAGTTTAGCTTTAACCAACGAGCAGTACTTC.

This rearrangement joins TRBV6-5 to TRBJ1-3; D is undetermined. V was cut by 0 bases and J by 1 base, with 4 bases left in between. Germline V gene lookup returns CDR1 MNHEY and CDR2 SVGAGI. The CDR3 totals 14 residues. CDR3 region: CASSYSNSGNTIYF. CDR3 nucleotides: TGTGCCAGCAGTTACTCGAATTCTGGAAACACCATATATTTT.

CDR3 DNA: TGTGCCAGCAGCGTCCAACTTGACAATGAGCAGTTCTTC. It encodes CASSVQLDNEQFF. The rearrangement joins TRBV9 to TRBJ2-1; D not resolved. Trimming removed 2 bases at V and 5 bases at J, with 8 bases between. From germline, CDR1 is SGDLS and CDR2 YYNGEE. The CDR3 covers 13 residues.

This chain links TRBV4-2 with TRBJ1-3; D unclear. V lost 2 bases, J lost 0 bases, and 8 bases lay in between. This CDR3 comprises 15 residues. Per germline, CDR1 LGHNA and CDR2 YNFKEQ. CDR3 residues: CASSQSVPSGNTIYF. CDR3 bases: TGTGCCAGCAGCCAAAGTGTCCCCTCTGGAAACACCATATATTTT.

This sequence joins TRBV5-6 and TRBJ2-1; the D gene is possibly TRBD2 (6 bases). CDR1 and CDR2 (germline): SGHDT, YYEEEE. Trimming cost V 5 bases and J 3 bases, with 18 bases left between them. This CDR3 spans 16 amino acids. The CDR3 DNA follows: TGTGCCAGCAGTACGGGAGACGGGGTCCTCTACAATGAGCAGTTCTTC. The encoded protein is CASSTGDGVLYNEQFF.

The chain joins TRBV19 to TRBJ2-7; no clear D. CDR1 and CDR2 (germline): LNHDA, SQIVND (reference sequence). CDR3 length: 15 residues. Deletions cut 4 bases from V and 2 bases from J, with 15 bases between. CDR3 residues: CASSTTRRTAYEQYF. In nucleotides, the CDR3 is TGTGCCAGTAGTACTACCCGACGGACGGCCTACGAGCAGTACTTC.

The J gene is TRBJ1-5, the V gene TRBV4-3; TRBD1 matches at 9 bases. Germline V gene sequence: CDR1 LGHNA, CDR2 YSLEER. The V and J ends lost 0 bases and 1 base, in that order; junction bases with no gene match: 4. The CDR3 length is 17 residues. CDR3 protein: CASSQDRTGASNQPQHF. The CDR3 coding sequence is TGCGCCAGCAGCCAAGATCGGACAGGGGCGAGCAATCAGCCCCAGCATTTT.

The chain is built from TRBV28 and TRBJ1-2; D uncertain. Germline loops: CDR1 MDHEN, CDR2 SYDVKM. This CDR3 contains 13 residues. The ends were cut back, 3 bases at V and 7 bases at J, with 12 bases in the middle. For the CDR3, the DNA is TGTGCCAGCAGTTTCGAGGTGAGGGCTGGCTACACCTTC. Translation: CASSFEVRAGYTF.

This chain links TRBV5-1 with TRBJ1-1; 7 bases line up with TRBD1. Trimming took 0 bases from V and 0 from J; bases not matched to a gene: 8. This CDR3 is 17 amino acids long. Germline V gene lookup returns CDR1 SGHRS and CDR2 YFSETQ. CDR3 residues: CASSLERQGLMNTEAFF. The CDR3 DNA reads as TGCGCCAGCAGCTTGGAAAGACAGGGACTAATGAACACTGAAGCTTTCTTT.

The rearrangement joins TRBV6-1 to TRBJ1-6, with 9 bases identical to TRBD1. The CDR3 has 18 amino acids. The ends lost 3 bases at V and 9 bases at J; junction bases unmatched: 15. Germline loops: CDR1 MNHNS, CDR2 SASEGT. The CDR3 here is CASSDAVRDRVPPSPLHF. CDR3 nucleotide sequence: TGTGCCAGCAGTGATGCCGTCCGGGACAGGGTGCCGCCTTCACCCCTCCACTTT.

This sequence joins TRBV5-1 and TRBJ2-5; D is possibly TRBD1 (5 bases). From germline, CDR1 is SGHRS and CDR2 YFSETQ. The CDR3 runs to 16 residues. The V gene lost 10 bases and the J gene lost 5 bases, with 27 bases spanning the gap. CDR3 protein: CAGQPPPLAPRETQYF. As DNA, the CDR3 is TGCGCCGGACAACCGCCCCCTCTTGCCCCGCGGGAGACCCAGTACTTC.

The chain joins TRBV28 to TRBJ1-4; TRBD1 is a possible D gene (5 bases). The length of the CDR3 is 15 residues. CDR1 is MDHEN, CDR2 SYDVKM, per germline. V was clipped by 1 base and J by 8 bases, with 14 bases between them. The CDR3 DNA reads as TGTGCCAGCAGTTTATCTCGGGGCCTAGGGGAAAAACTGTTTTTT. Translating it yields CASSLSRGLGEKLFF.

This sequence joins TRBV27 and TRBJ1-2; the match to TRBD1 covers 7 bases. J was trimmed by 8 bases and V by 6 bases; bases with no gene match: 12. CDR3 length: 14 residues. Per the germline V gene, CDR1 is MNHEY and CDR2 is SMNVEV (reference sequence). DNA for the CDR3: TGTGCCAGCAGCCCCACAGGGGATCGTCGAGGCTACACCTTC. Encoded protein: CASSPTGDRRGYTF.

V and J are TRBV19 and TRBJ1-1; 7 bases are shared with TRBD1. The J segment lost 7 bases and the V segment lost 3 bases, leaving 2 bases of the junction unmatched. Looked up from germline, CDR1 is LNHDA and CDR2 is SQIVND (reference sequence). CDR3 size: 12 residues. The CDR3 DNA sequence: TGTGCCAGTAGTATTGGACAGGTTGAAGCTTTCTTT. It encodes CASSIGQVEAFF.

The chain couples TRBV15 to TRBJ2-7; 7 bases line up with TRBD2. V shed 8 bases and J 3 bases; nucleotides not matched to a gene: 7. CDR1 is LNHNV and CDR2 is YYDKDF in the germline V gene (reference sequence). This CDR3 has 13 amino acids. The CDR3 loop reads CATAPGLHYEQYF. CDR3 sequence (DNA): TGTGCCACCGCACCGGGACTACACTACGAGCAGTACTTC. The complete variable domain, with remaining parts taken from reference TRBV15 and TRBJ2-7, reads DAMVIQNPRYQVTQFGKPVTLSCSQTLNHNVMYWYQQKSSQAPKLLFHYYDKDFNNEADTPDNFQSRRPNTSFCFLDIRSPGLGDTAMYLCATAPGLHYEQYFGPGTRLTVT.

CDR3 nucleotides: TGTGCCAGCAGCGTAGTGGGGACAGGAGGCGGGGAGCTGTTTTTT. It encodes CASSVVGTGGGELFF. The gene calls are TRBV9 and TRBJ2-2; 8 bases map to TRBD1. Germline V gives CDR1 SGDLS, CDR2 YYNGEE. V lost 0 bases and J lost 7; bases outside the gene matches: 5. The CDR3 consists of 15 residues.

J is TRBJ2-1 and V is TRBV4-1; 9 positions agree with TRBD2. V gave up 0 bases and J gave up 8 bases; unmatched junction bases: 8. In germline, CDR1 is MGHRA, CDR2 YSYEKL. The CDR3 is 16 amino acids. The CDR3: CASSQDRSGRNDEQFF. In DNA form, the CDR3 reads TGCGCCAGCAGCCAAGATCGAAGCGGGAGGAACGATGAGCAGTTCTTC.

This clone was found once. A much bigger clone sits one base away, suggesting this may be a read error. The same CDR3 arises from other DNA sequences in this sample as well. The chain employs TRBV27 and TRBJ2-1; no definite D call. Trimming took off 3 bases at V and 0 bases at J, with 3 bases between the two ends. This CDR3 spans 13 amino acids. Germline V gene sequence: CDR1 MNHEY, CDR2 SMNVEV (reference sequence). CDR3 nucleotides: TGTGCCAGCAGTTTTGGCTCCTACAATGAGCAGTTCTTC. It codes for CASSFGSYNEQFF.